What follows are 28 T cell receptor beta chains derived from one specimen sequenced in a study of graft-versus-host responses after intestinal transplantation. No antigen has been assigned to these receptors. Profiled with immunoSEQ multiplex PCR; TCRdb holds only in-frame clones, not every one. The sample carries about 92,000 clones, 85% to 95% recorded once. The sample here was unstimulated CD8+ T cells sorted from spleen or lymph node cells, taken before intestinal transplant. The origin of the receptors is a human donor who received an intestinal transplant.

The chain recombines TRBV29-1 with TRBJ2-5, with a weak D call TRBD2 (6 bases). V lost 2 bases and J lost 5, with 15 bases in between. CDR3 size: 14 residues. Germline CDR1 and CDR2: SQVTM and ANQGSEA. CDR3 sequence reads: CSVERDFVGETQYF. DNA of the CDR3: TGCAGCGTTGAACGGGACTTTGTCGGGGAGACCCAGTACTTC.

The V gene is TRBV7-7, the J gene TRBJ2-1; the match to TRBD1 covers 9 bases. With 1 base clipped from V and 1 base from J, the junction kept 17 bases outside the gene matches. CDR3 length equals 21 residues. CDR1 and CDR2 from the germline V gene are SSHAT and FNYEAQ (reference sequence). CDR3 sequence reads: CASSLGGRDRARQRSYNEQFF. The CDR3 DNA sequence: TGTGCCAGCAGCTTAGGGGGGCGGGACAGGGCAAGGCAACGGTCCTACAATGAGCAGTTCTTC.

The CDR3 spells CATQGAAWAQDTQYF. DNA for the CDR3: TGTGCCACCCAAGGCGCTGCATGGGCCCAAGATACGCAGTATTTT. This chain uses TRBV11-2 with TRBJ2-3; D is unclear. Germline V gene lookup returns CDR1 SGHAT and CDR2 FQNNGV. Trimming removed 10 bases at V and 5 bases at J, with 22 bases between. The CDR3 consists of 15 residues.

The chain couples TRBV12-5 to TRBJ1-5; 8 bases align to TRBD1. Germline V gives CDR1 LGHNT, CDR2 FRNRAP. The V gene end was trimmed by 8 bases and the J gene end by 2 bases; junction bases not matched to a gene: 5. CDR3 length: 14 residues. The CDR3 region has the DNA TGTGCTAGTAGATCGGGACAGGGCAATCAGCCCCAGCATTTT. Translated, it gives CASRSGQGNQPQHF.

V and J are TRBV6-6 and TRBJ2-5; 11 positions agree with TRBD2. V was clipped by 1 base and J by 4 bases; unmatched bases: 5. The germline V gene has CDR1 MNHNY and CDR2 SVGAGI (reference sequence). The CDR3 contains 16 residues. The CDR3 loop reads CASSYLTGTSGETQYF. The CDR3 DNA reads TGTGCCAGCAGTTACTTGACAGGGACTAGCGGAGAGACCCAGTACTTC.

The rearrangement links TRBV5-6 to TRBJ1-2; the D is unclear. Trimming removed 4 bases from V and 0 bases from J, with 16 bases in between. Germline assignment: CDR1 SGHDT and CDR2 YYEEEE. The CDR3 has 16 amino acids. Here the CDR3 reads CASSLFGDEANYGYTF. CDR3 nucleotides: TGTGCCAGCAGCCTGTTCGGAGACGAAGCTAACTATGGCTACACCTTC.

This clone has just one count. The chain links TRBV6-6 to TRBJ1-1; a possible D gene is TRBD1 (5 bases). V lost 6 bases and J 5 bases, leaving 13 bases between the germline ends. The CDR3 is made up of 13 amino acids. Germline CDR1 MNHNY, CDR2 SVGAGI (reference sequence). In DNA, the CDR3 is TGTGCCAGCAGCCGTGAGGCAGGGACTGAAGCTTTCTTT. Encoded protein: CASSREAGTEAFF.

About this clone itself: This specimen includes other DNA sequences encoding the same CDR3. The V and J genes are TRBV9 and TRBJ2-3; weak D call: TRBD1 (5 bases). This CDR3 has 13 amino acids. V shed 2 bases and J shed 1 base, with 5 bases lying between them. Germline CDR1 reads SGDLS; CDR2 reads YYNGEE. CDR3 protein: CASSVTGTDTQYF. The CDR3 nucleotides read TGTGCCAGCAGCGTGACAGGCACAGATACGCAGTATTTT.

CDR3 nucleotides: TGTGCCAGCGGGCCGGGATGGGGAACCGGGGAGCTGTTTTTT. Its protein product is CASGPGWGTGELFF. The chain recombines TRBV6-6 with TRBJ2-2; perhaps TRBD2 as D (5 bases). V lost 8 bases and J 5 bases, leaving 15 bases between the germline ends. The CDR3 has 14 amino acids. From germline, CDR1 is MNHNY and CDR2 SVGAGI (reference sequence).

This clone turned up a few times. The J gene is TRBJ2-3, the V gene TRBV7-9; TRBD2 might be the D (6 bases). The length of the CDR3 is 15 residues. V lost 5 bases and J lost 3, with 15 bases in between. Per the germline V gene, CDR1 is SEHNR and CDR2 is FQNEAQ (reference sequence). The CDR3 DNA sequence: TGTGCCAGCAGCCCGTCCCCTAGCGAGACAGATACGCAGTATTTT. Translating it yields CASSPSPSETDTQYF. The full variable domain, completed using reference TRBV7-9 and TRBJ2-3, is DTGVSQNPRHKITKRGQNVTFRCDPISEHNRLYWYRQTLGQGPEFLTYFQNEAQLEKSRLLSDRFSAERPKGSFSTLEIQRTEQGDSAMYLCASSPSPSETDTQYFGPGTRLTVL.

The CDR3 here is CASSLSRRYLSYEQYF. The CDR3 DNA reads as TGTGCCAGCAGTTTGTCCCGACGGTACCTCTCCTACGAGCAGTACTTC. This chain links TRBV28 with TRBJ2-7, with unresolved D. Germline V gene sequence: CDR1 MDHEN, CDR2 SYDVKM. The CDR3 loop spans 16 amino acids. Between the trimmed V and J ends, which lost 3 bases and 0 bases, there was a span of 15 bases.

This clone was recorded once. The gene calls are TRBV28 and TRBJ1-5; no clear D. V shed 5 bases and J shed 3 bases, with 11 bases lying between them. Germline V CDR1 and CDR2: MDHEN, SYDVKM. The length of the CDR3 is 14 residues. The CDR3 DNA is TGTGCCAGCAGTGGGGTTTCTAACAATCAGCCCCAGCATTTT. Its protein is CASSGVSNNQPQHF.

This clone was seen more than once but under ten times. This chain connects TRBV6-1 to TRBJ2-1, with no clear D. This CDR3 contains 16 residues. Per germline, CDR1 MNHNS and CDR2 SASEGT. Trimming left V 2 bases short and J 4 bases short, with 15 bases between. CDR3 amino acids: CASSEPRTYPYNEQFF. The CDR3 DNA reads as TGTGCCAGCAGTGAACCTCGTACCTACCCTTACAATGAGCAGTTCTTC.

V is TRBV5-1 and J is TRBJ2-7; D is perhaps TRBD2 (5 bases). V lost 0 bases and J lost 1, with 8 bases in between. This CDR3 has 14 amino acids. Per germline, CDR1 SGHRS and CDR2 YFSETQ. The CDR3 loop reads CASSLATGSYEQYF. The CDR3 DNA is TGCGCCAGCAGCTTGGCCACGGGATCCTACGAGCAGTACTTC.

The V and J genes are TRBV28 and TRBJ2-7; D perhaps matches TRBD2 (6 bases). The CDR3 has 15 amino acids. V was trimmed by 7 bases and J by 2 bases, leaving 18 bases between them. CDR1 is MDHEN, CDR2 SYDVKM, per germline. For the CDR3, the DNA is TGTGCCAGCACCTACGTGGGTAGCGGAACCTACGAGCAGTACTTC. This translates into CASTYVGSGTYEQYF. Drawing the rest from reference TRBV28 and TRBJ2-7, the complete variable domain is DVKVTQSSRYLVKRTGEKVFLECVQDMDHENMFWYRQDPGLGLRLIYFSYDVKMKEKGDIPEGYSVSREKKERFSLILESASTNQTSMYLCASTYVGSGTYEQYFGPGTRLTVT.

V and J are TRBV7-9 and TRBJ2-7; D may correspond to TRBD1 or TRBD2 (5 bases each). Germline CDR1 and CDR2: SEHNR and FQNEAQ (reference sequence). V lost 2 bases and J lost 6, with 29 bases in between. The CDR3 has 19 residues. Here the CDR3 reads CASSLPKGSWPIHDFEQYF. The CDR3 region has the DNA TGTGCCAGCAGCTTACCCAAGGGGAGTTGGCCCATCCATGATTTCGAGCAGTACTTC.

This chain uses TRBV21-1 with TRBJ1-2; the table's D gene call, TRBD1, was not cross checked with the DNA. TRBV21-1 is a pseudogene segment. This CDR3 comprises 14 residues. CDR3 loop: CASSNDRQYYGYTF. The DNA for the CDR3 is TGTGCCAGCAGCAACGACAGACAATACTATGGCTACACCTTC.

The genes are TRBV27 and TRBJ1-1, with 7 bases lining up with TRBD1. Trimming cost V 6 bases and J 4 bases; bases outside gene matches: 5. The germline V gene has CDR1 MNHEY and CDR2 SMNVEV (reference sequence). The CDR3 sequence is 13 residues long. The CDR3 is CASRPGGGTEAFF. The CDR3 nucleotides read TGTGCCAGCAGACCAGGGGGGGGCACTGAAGCTTTCTTT.

The gene calls are TRBV27 and TRBJ2-1; D possibly corresponds to TRBD2 (6 bases). Trimming pared 3 bases from V and 11 bases from J, leaving 14 bases between. The germline CDR1 and CDR2 sequences are MNHEY and SMNVEV (reference sequence). CDR3 length: 13 residues. The DNA for the CDR3 is TGTGCCAGCAGTTTGGCACTAGCCGTCAAGCAGTTCTTC. As protein: CASSLALAVKQFF.

The chain couples TRBV27 to TRBJ2-1; D may be TRBD2 (6 bases). V gave up 3 bases and J gave up 3 bases, with 12 bases separating them. The CDR3 spans 15 residues. From germline, CDR1 is MNHEY and CDR2 SMNVEV (reference sequence). CDR3 sequence: CASSLGDSYYNEQFF. CDR3 coding DNA: TGTGCCAGCAGTTTGGGGGACTCCTACTACAATGAGCAGTTCTTC.

The CDR3 bases are TGCGCCAGCAGTGAGTCGCCCCCTGGGGCTTATAATTCACCCCTCCACTTT. Its translation is CASSESPPGAYNSPLHF. The rearrangement uses TRBV10-2 and TRBJ1-6; a possible D gene is TRBD1 (5 bases). This CDR3 spans 17 amino acids. The V gene's germline CDR1 is WSHSY and CDR2 SAAADI. Trimming took 0 bases from V and 4 from J, leaving 13 bases between them.

This rearrangement joins TRBV5-6 to TRBJ2-5; maybe TRBD2 (5 bases). CDR3 length: 15 amino acids. Trimming took off 0 bases at V and 3 bases at J, with 12 bases between the two ends. Germline V gene sequence: CDR1 SGHDT, CDR2 YYEEEE. CDR3 nucleotide sequence: TGTGCCAGCAGCTTGGGTAACTTCGGGGAAGAGACCCAGTACTTC. It codes for CASSLGNFGEETQYF.

With respect to this clone: A read error may produce the germline difference seen at one junction end. Other DNA sequences within the sample encode an identical CDR3. This rearrangement joins TRBV6-1 to TRBJ1-5; weak D call: TRBD1 (5 bases). In germline, CDR1 is MNHNS, CDR2 SASEGT. The CDR3 runs 14 residues. The CDR3 region is CASSEVGRAQPQHF. CDR3 bases: TGCGCCAGCAGTGAAGTGGGGCGGGCTCAGCCCCAGCATTTT.

V gene TRBV27 combines with J gene TRBJ1-2; 12 nucleotides match TRBD1. With V trimmed by 2 bases and J by 4 bases, 8 bases remained unmatched. CDR1 and CDR2 from the germline V gene are MNHEY and SMNVEV (reference sequence). The CDR3 covers 17 residues. This CDR3 is CASSLTTGTGGAYGYTF. For the CDR3, the DNA is TGTGCCAGCAGTTTAACCACCGGGACAGGGGGCGCCTATGGCTACACCTTC.

The CDR3 protein is CASSYSLGQPSAFF. In nucleotides, the CDR3 is TGTGCCAGCAGTTACTCCCTAGGGCAGCCCTCCGCGTTCTTT. The chain links TRBV6-5 to TRBJ1-1, with unresolved D. Germline V gene sequence: CDR1 MNHEY, CDR2 SVGAGI. CDR3 length equals 14 residues. The ends were cut back, 0 bases at V and 14 bases at J, with 19 bases in the middle.

The DNA of the CDR3 is TGTGCCACCAGACTACGACAGGGCGAAAACACTGAAGCTTTCTTT. It yields the protein CATRLRQGENTEAFF. This chain uses TRBV15 with TRBJ1-1, with 7 bases that match TRBD1. This CDR3 comprises 15 residues. Germline lookup yields CDR1 LNHNV and CDR2 YYDKDF (reference sequence). After removal of 6 bases from V and 2 bases from J, the junction contained 9 bases not matched to a gene.

The chain carries TRBV2 and TRBJ2-6; 13 bases agree with TRBD2. Germline CDR1 is SNHLY and CDR2 is FYNNEI. The CDR3 has 22 residues. J lost 4 bases, V lost 7 bases, and 22 bases had no gene match. The CDR3 DNA reads TGTGCCAGCAATGGTGGGTTTCTCGGCGCGGGACTAGCGGGGACCGGGGCCAACGTCCTGACTTTC. Protein sequence: CASNGGFLGAGLAGTGANVLTF.

This clone was seen at least ten times. The V call is TRBV6-5, the J call TRBJ2-5; perhaps TRBD2 as D (6 bases). This CDR3 contains 14 residues. CDR1 and CDR2 from the germline V gene are MNHEY and SVGAGI. Between the trimmed V and J ends, which lost 5 bases and 1 base, there was a span of 11 bases. In nucleotides, the CDR3 is TGTGCCAGCAGTACGGGAGAGACCCAAGAGACCCAGTACTTC. This translates into CASSTGETQETQYF.